What follows are 32 T cell receptor beta chains derived from one specimen sequenced in a study of blood T cells in healthy people across ages. Alongside a J-beta primer mix, a sample-barcoded 5' primer served in a second PCR lasting roughly 6 to 11 cycles. Each CDR3 protein gets one entry after TCRdb re-called the 5' RACE reads with MiXCR. Of hundreds of thousands of distinct CDR3 sequences listed, under 80% are singletons. Sequencing used blood. The source is a man aged 25-45 years in good health.

This chain's CDR3 is CASSQTGTEEETQYF. In DNA form, the CDR3 reads TGTGCCAGCAGTCAAACCGGGACAGAGGAAGAGACCCAGTACTTC. The chain is built from TRBV4-2 and TRBJ2-5; the match to TRBD1 covers 7 bases. The germline CDR1 and CDR2 sequences are LGHNA and YNFKEQ. There are 15 residues in the CDR3. V shed 6 bases, J shed 3 bases, and the junction held 10 bases outside the gene matches.

The chain carries TRBV29-1 and TRBJ2-2; no definite D call. V was pared by 4 bases and J by 2 bases, with 11 bases between. Germline-derived CDR1 and CDR2 are SQVTM and ANQGSEA. This CDR3 has 14 amino acids. The CDR3 loop is CSVGSPPNTGELFF. In nucleotides, the CDR3 is TGCAGCGTTGGGTCGCCACCTAACACCGGGGAGCTGTTTTTT.

This chain links TRBV7-2 with TRBJ2-2, with D possibly being TRBD2 (5 bases). The ends were cut back, 4 bases at V and 2 bases at J, with 14 bases in the middle. This CDR3 has 16 residues. CDR1 is SGHTA and CDR2 is FQGNSA in the germline V gene. For the CDR3, the DNA is TGTGCCAGCAGCTCCGGGAACCGATTAAACACCGGGGAGCTGTTTTTT. It codes for CASSSGNRLNTGELFF. Full variable domain (rest looked up from reference TRBV7-2 and TRBJ2-2): GAGVSQSPSNKVTEKGKDVELRCDPISGHTALYWYRQSLGQGLEFLIYFQGNSAPDKSGLPSDRFSAERTGGSVSTLTIQRTQQEDSAVYLCASSSGNRLNTGELFFGEGSRLTVL.

The rearrangement links TRBV9 to TRBJ2-1; the match to TRBD2 covers 8 bases. The CDR3 runs 16 residues. J was trimmed by 6 bases and V by 0 bases; bases with no gene match: 8. CDR1 is SGDLS, CDR2 YYNGEE, per germline. CDR3 in amino acids: CASSVVGGGPGNEQFF. The CDR3 DNA reads TGTGCCAGCAGCGTAGTCGGCGGGGGGCCAGGCAATGAGCAGTTCTTC.

The CDR3 here is CASSQDCRLAEAFF. In DNA, the CDR3 is TGCGCCAGCAGCCAAGATTGCCGTTTGGCTGAAGCTTTCTTT. The J gene is TRBJ1-1, the V gene TRBV4-3; D not certain. V lost 0 bases and J 6 bases, leaving 11 bases between the germline ends. Germline lookup yields CDR1 LGHNA and CDR2 YSLEER. The CDR3 totals 14 residues.

The chain joins TRBV6-6 to TRBJ1-1; D is ambiguous. The CDR3 runs 16 residues. Trimming pared 0 bases from V and 0 bases from J, leaving 11 bases between. The germline V gene encodes CDR1 MNHNY and CDR2 SVGAGI (reference sequence). The CDR3, as DNA: TGTGCCAGCAGTTACTCATCGGCCCAGCTGAACACTGAAGCTTTCTTT. It is translated as CASSYSSAQLNTEAFF.

In its sample, this clonotype was seen a few times. V and J are TRBV18 and TRBJ2-1; D not resolved. V lost 3 bases and J 10 bases, leaving 19 bases between the germline ends. The germline gives CDR1 KGHSH, CDR2 LQKENI. The CDR3 sequence is 15 residues long. In DNA, the CDR3 is TGTGCCAGCTCACCCGATGCGCCTAGAACTGGGGAGCAGTTCTTC. Translating it yields CASSPDAPRTGEQFF.

The chain couples TRBV4-3 to TRBJ2-2, with D tentatively TRBD2 (6 bases). V shed 0 bases and J shed 1 base, with 9 bases lying between them. Germline-derived CDR1 and CDR2 are LGHNA and YSLEER. This CDR3 spans 16 amino acids. In nucleotides, the CDR3 is TGCGCCAGCAGCCAAGAGGGACTTTTGAACACCGGGGAGCTGTTTTTT. Translation: CASSQEGLLNTGELFF.

The chain is built from TRBV6-5 and TRBJ2-5, with 9 bases lining up with TRBD2. The CDR3 runs 16 residues. The trim removed 2 bases at V and 4 bases at J, leaving 8 bases unmatched. The germline CDR1 and CDR2 sequences are MNHEY and SVGAGI. The DNA of the CDR3 is TGTGCCAGCAGTTACCGGAGCGGGGGGACAGCAGAGACCCAGTACTTC. Its protein is CASSYRSGGTAETQYF.

V gene TRBV7-9 combines with J gene TRBJ2-5, with 11 bases that match TRBD2. The CDR3 extends over 15 amino acids. With V trimmed by 5 bases and J by 9 bases, 11 bases remained unmatched. From germline, CDR1 is SEHNR and CDR2 FQNEAQ (reference sequence). CDR3 DNA sequence: TGTGCCAGCAGCGCGACTAGCGGGGCCACGGGGGCCCAGTACTTC. It specifies CASSATSGATGAQYF.

The chain links TRBV5-6 to TRBJ2-5; 11 bases are shared with TRBD2. The J call is doubtful: the DNA matches TRBJ2-7 better. The CDR3 has 16 residues. Germline CDR1 and CDR2: SGHDT and YYEEEE. CDR3 protein: CASSTPTSGATYEQYF. CDR3 DNA: TGTGCCAGCAGCACGCCGACTAGCGGGGCGACCTACGAGCAGTACTTC.

In this sample, this clonotype turned up a few times. The chain employs TRBV25-1 and TRBJ2-1, with D possibly being TRBD1 or TRBD2 (6 bases each). The J call is in doubt because the DNA end fits TRBJ2-7 better. Germline CDR1 reads MGHDK; CDR2 reads SYGVNS. The CDR3 is 13 residues long. Here the CDR3 DNA reads TGTGCCAGCAGTGAAGGGGGGCCGCATGAGCAGTACTTC. This translates into CASSEGGPHEQYF.

This chain uses TRBV9 with TRBJ2-4; D call uncertain. This CDR3 is built from 14 residues. The germline V gene encodes CDR1 SGDLS and CDR2 YYNGEE. V lost 0 bases and J lost 0, with 4 bases in between. CDR3 nucleotide sequence: TGTGCCAGCAGCGTAGGGGTAGCCAAAAACATTCAGTACTTC. Translated, it gives CASSVGVAKNIQYF.

The chain uses TRBV20-1 and TRBJ2-3; TRBD1 might be the D (5 bases). Trimming pared 3 bases from V and 2 bases from J, leaving 15 bases between. Germline lookup yields CDR1 DFQATT and CDR2 SNEGSKA (reference sequence). This CDR3 has 15 amino acids. The CDR3 reads CSARAHRTYTDTQYF. CDR3 nucleotide sequence: TGCAGTGCTAGGGCTCACAGGACATACACAGATACGCAGTATTTT.

The rearrangement links TRBV20-1 to TRBJ2-3; D gene unclear. V was shortened by 0 bases and J by 6 bases, with 7 bases between the two germline ends. This CDR3 contains 12 residues. In germline, CDR1 is DFQATT, CDR2 SNEGSKA (reference sequence). In nucleotides, the CDR3 is TGCAGTGCTAGAGAAACCGTGGATACGCAGTATTTT. Protein sequence: CSARETVDTQYF.

The rearrangement uses TRBV5-5 and TRBJ1-6; D possibly corresponds to TRBD1 (6 bases). Germline loops: CDR1 SGHKS, CDR2 YYEKEE (reference sequence). This CDR3 contains 18 residues. Trimming cost V 2 bases and J 0 bases, with 15 bases left between them. The CDR3 is CASSFAGHASSYNSPLHF. The CDR3 bases are TGTGCCAGCAGCTTTGCGGGACATGCTAGCTCCTATAATTCACCCCTCCACTTT.

V and J are TRBV18 and TRBJ2-2, with 8 bases identical to TRBD2. Trimming took 3 bases from V and 7 from J; bases not matched to a gene: 4. Germline V lookup: CDR1 KGHSH, CDR2 LQKENI. CDR3 size: 14 residues. In nucleotides, the CDR3 is TGTGCCAGCTCACCCGCCGGGACTAGCGGGGAGCTGTTTTTT. Translating gives CASSPAGTSGELFF.

The rearrangement joins TRBV20-1 to TRBJ2-3; the match to TRBD2 covers 8 bases. Germline V CDR1 and CDR2: DFQATT, SNEGSKA (reference sequence). The CDR3 length is 15 residues. Losses at the gene ends were 4 bases for V and 3 bases for J; bases not matched to a gene: 9. The CDR3 protein is CSATPTSGKTDTQYF. CDR3 sequence (DNA): TGCAGTGCTACCCCAACTAGCGGTAAAACAGATACGCAGTATTTT.

The V call is TRBV20-1, the J call TRBJ2-7; D might be TRBD1 or TRBD2, each matching 6 bases. The end of the DNA fits TRBJ2-5 better, so the J call may be wrong. The CDR3 spans 13 residues. The germline V gene encodes CDR1 DFQATT and CDR2 SNEGSKA (reference sequence). This CDR3 reads CSASKGGRETQYF. The CDR3 region has the DNA TGCAGTGCTAGTAAGGGGGGAAGAGAGACCCAGTACTTC.

The chain recombines TRBV12-3 or TRBV12-4 with TRBJ2-3, with 7 positions matching TRBD2. The CDR3 has 15 residues. Unmatched junction bases numbered 10, after V lost 6 bases and J lost 4 bases. DNA of the CDR3: TGTGCCAGCAGGCTACGGGACTATTCGGCAGATACGCAGTATTTT. Its translation: CASRLRDYSADTQYF.

The chain joins TRBV18 to TRBJ2-7; 14 bases line up with TRBD2. With V trimmed by 5 bases and J by 0 bases, 0 bases remained unmatched. The CDR3 is made up of 15 amino acids. CDR1 and CDR2 (germline): KGHSH, LQKENI. CDR3 nucleotide sequence: TGTGCCAGCTCAGGACTAGCGGGGGGCTCCTACGAGCAGTACTTC. Translation gives CASSGLAGGSYEQYF.

The rearrangement joins TRBV27 to TRBJ2-1; D is possibly TRBD2 (6 bases). The CDR3 runs to 15 residues. Germline V lookup: CDR1 MNHEY, CDR2 SMNVEV (reference sequence). V was shortened by 0 bases and J by 5 bases, with 11 bases between the two germline ends. The DNA of the CDR3 is TGTGCCAGCAGTTTATCGCGGGGTCCAAACAATGAGCAGTTCTTC. The encoded protein is CASSLSRGPNNEQFF.

The CDR3 sequence: CASSPRTSGGFKYEQYF. The CDR3 DNA reads TGTGCCAGCAGCCCCCGGACTAGCGGGGGGTTCAAGTACGAGCAGTACTTC. The chain combines TRBV7-2 with TRBJ2-4; 14 nucleotides agree with TRBD2. The DNA end is more similar to TRBJ2-7, so the J call may be wrong. The CDR3 is 17 amino acids. Germline CDR1 reads SGHTA; CDR2 reads FQGNSA.

The rearrangement uses TRBV13 and TRBJ2-5; D ambiguous. CDR1 and CDR2 (germline): PRHDT, FYEKMQ (reference sequence). The CDR3 is 16 residues long. V was pared by 4 bases and J by 0 bases, with 15 bases between. CDR3: CASSSSRQNYQETQYF. CDR3 DNA: TGTGCCAGCAGCTCCTCACGGCAGAACTACCAAGAGACCCAGTACTTC.

The gene calls are TRBV9 and TRBJ2-1, with 11 bases matching TRBD2. Germline V gene lookup returns CDR1 SGDLS and CDR2 YYNGEE. This CDR3 spans 16 amino acids. With 3 bases clipped from V and 1 base from J, the junction kept 3 bases outside the gene matches. The CDR3 DNA reads TGTGCCAGCAGCGCTAGACTAGCGGGATCCTACAATGAGCAGTTCTTC. Translation gives CASSARLAGSYNEQFF.

The V and J genes are TRBV5-1 and TRBJ1-2; TRBD1 agrees at 10 bases. The ends lost 3 bases at V and 6 bases at J; junction bases unmatched: 8. The CDR3 runs 15 residues. Germline V gene data show CDR1 as SGHRS and CDR2 as YFSETQ. As DNA, the CDR3 is TGCGCCAGCAGCTCCACCGGGACAGGGGAGAATGGCTACACCTTC. Protein product: CASSSTGTGENGYTF.

The chain uses TRBV7-8 and TRBJ2-5, with unresolved D. The better agreement between TRBJ2-7 and the DNA end casts doubt on the J call. CDR3 length: 13 residues. Germline V gene data show CDR1 as SGHVS and CDR2 as FQNEAQ. CDR3 DNA: TGTGCCAGCAGCCAAGACACCCTCTACGAGCAGTACTTC. Residues: CASSQDTLYEQYF.

The rearrangement joins TRBV29-1 to TRBJ1-2, with D unresolved. CDR3 length: 16 residues. Germline V gene lookup returns CDR1 SQVTM and CDR2 ANQGSEA. The V end lost 0 bases, the J end lost 4 bases, and 18 bases lay between the germline ends. The CDR3 DNA sequence: TGCAGCGTTGAAGATCCAGTCGAGCCGCCCTCCTATGGCTACACCTTC. Its translation: CSVEDPVEPPSYGYTF.

The genes are TRBV12-3 or TRBV12-4 and TRBJ2-3; 10 bases line up with TRBD2. This CDR3 is 14 amino acids long. V dropped 1 base and J dropped 11; count of bases not matched to a gene: 6. The CDR3 reads CASSLERGGGEQYF. The CDR3 bases are TGTGCCAGCAGTTTAGAGCGGGGGGGCGGTGAGCAGTATTTT.

The chain couples TRBV20-1 to TRBJ2-7; 7 bases line up with TRBD1. CDR3 length: 16 amino acids. Germline lookup yields CDR1 DFQATT and CDR2 SNEGSKA (reference sequence). With 1 base clipped from V and 1 base from J, the junction kept 10 bases outside the gene matches. The CDR3 loop is CSARGRHTGASYEQYF. DNA of the CDR3: TGCAGTGCTAGAGGAAGGCACACAGGGGCTTCCTACGAGCAGTACTTC.

V and J are TRBV12-3 or TRBV12-4 and TRBJ1-1; 8 nucleotides match TRBD1. The CDR3 runs to 14 residues. After removal of 4 bases from V and 5 bases from J, the junction contained 6 bases not matched to a gene. The DNA for the CDR3 is TGTGCCAGCAGTTCAAGGACAGGGAGAACTGAAGCTTTCTTT. Translated: CASSSRTGRTEAFF.

In this sample, this clonotype turned up once. A read error may produce the germline difference seen at one junction end. The J gene is TRBJ2-7, the V gene TRBV5-1; D perhaps matches TRBD2 (6 bases). The CDR3 sequence is 15 residues long. CDR1 is SGHRS, CDR2 YFSETQ, per germline. CDR3 coding DNA: TGCACCAGCAGCTTGGGGGACTCTAGCAGGGTCGAGCAGTACTTC. This sequence encodes CTSSLGDSSRVEQYF.